The TCR beta chain described here comes from a study of T cells after yellow fever vaccination. Per germline, CDR1 SGHTA and CDR2 FQGNSA. CDR3 length equals 14 residues. V lost 7 bases, J lost 7 bases, and 17 bases lay in between. TCRdb re-called the 5' RACE reads through MiXCR, storing one row per CDR3 protein. The sample contains roughly 100,000 distinct CDR3 sequences, 7.5% to 10% of which appear only once. The chain combines TRBV7-2 with TRBJ2-1; possible D gene TRBD1, 6 bases. Here the sequenced sample was CD8+ T cells not binding an NS4B(214-222) dextramer, sorted from PBMCs, taken roughly 14 days after the first yellow fever vaccination. The source is a man younger than 35 who received the YFV17D yellow fever vaccine. DNA of the CDR3: TGTGCCAGCACCGGGGCAGGGGAAAGGAATGAGCAGTTCTTC. It codes for CASTGAGERNEQFF. Full variable domain (outside the CDR3, taken from reference TRBV7-2 and TRBJ2-1): GAGVSQSPSNKVTEKGKDVELRCDPISGHTALYWYRQSLGQGLEFLIYFQGNSAPDKSGLPSDRFSAERTGGSVSTLTIQRTQQEDSAVYLCASTGAGERNEQFFGPGTRLTVL.